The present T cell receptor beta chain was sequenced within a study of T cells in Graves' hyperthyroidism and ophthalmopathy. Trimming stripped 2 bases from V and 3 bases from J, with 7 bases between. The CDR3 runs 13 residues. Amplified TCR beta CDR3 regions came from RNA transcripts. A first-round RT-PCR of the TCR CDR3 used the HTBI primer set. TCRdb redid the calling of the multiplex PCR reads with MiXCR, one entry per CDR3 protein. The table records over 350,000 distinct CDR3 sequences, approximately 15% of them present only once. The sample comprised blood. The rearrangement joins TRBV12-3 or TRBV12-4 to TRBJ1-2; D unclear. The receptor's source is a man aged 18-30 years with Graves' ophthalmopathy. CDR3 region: CASSLINYYGYTF. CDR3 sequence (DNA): TGTGCCAGCAGTTTAATTAACTACTATGGCTACACCTTC.